The sequence of this TCR beta chain was determined in a study of shared clonotypes between healthy human individuals (dated by TCRdb to 2020 to 2022). As for the study more broadly: A couple of women and a few men aged 18 to 49 years were included in the cohort. Each donor's leukapheresis produced roughly between about 0.9 and 9.5 billion PBMCs. Per donor, three plates each were used for CD4 naive and CD4 memory, two for CD8 naive, and one for CD8 memory. Libraries were prepared and TCR repertoires were sequenced by different laboratories using diverse techniques, in order to increase sequencing depth and limit assay-specific biases. Blood TCR repertoires of five healthy adults were deeply sequenced to estimate repertoire size and the extent of clonotype sharing between individuals.

The donors were healthy, HIV-negative adults who had no recently reported acute infections or vaccinations. All donors were Caucasian adults living in Nashville, Tennessee, USA. CD4+ T cells were enriched by magnetic negative selection, after which naive cells were positively selected on CD45RA and the negative fraction was taken as the memory subset. Blood was obtained by leukapheresis, after which PBMCs were separated by Ficoll-Histopaque density gradient centrifugation and cryopreserved in liquid nitrogen vapor phase. Analytical flow cytometry was used to check the purity and quantity of every magnetically sorted T cell population. Genomic DNA was isolated from every sorted fraction and measured by UV absorbance on a Nanodrop 2000c. TCR CDR3 regions were amplified from genomic DNA by multiplex PCR using the deep immunoSEQ assay. Genomic DNA extracted from each cell subset was distributed evenly over all wells of several immunoSEQ 96-well plates, and each plate served as one replicate. For sorted subsets, each replicate PCR was loaded with 150 to 250 ng genomic DNA, equivalent to approximately 27,000 T cell genomes. Purified libraries were quantified with a Qubit 3.0 fluorometer, sized on a Bioanalyzer 2100, and re-quantified with the KAPA Library Quantification kit. Every immunoSEQ 96-well plate was sequenced on a dedicated single-read 150-cycle Illumina NextSeq 550 flow cell. In the paper's pipeline: Because only junctional sequences without quality scores were contained in the immunoSEQ output, filtering matching that applied to full-length reads could not be performed. To assign V/J genes and CDR3, sequences were annotated against IMGT germline references using PyIR, a Python wrapper for IgBLAST v1.9. Any read was removed if the V/J assignment was weak (E-value above 1e-6), the CDR3 was missing, or the read contained stop codons, out-of-frame junctions, or ambiguous translated residues. V3J clonotypes were defined by identical inferred V gene, J gene, and CDR3 amino acid sequence. The percentage overlap between two repertoires was calculated by dividing the number of shared unique clonotypes by the size of the smaller repertoire. Three approaches were used to assess repertoire richness: RTK rarefaction, the Chao1 estimator, and Recon v2.1 estimates of unobserved clonotypes. Generation probabilities were computed with OLGA for all TCRbeta clonotypes obtained by the gDNA method from four donors. As stored in TCRdb, this immuneACCESS dataset retains in-frame rearrangements with V and J assigned. A fraction of the clones does not appear; measured against another copy, unresolved V genes explain less than half of the discrepancy, and the remainder lacks a known reason. V, J and clone size derive from that table, while D and trimming were established from the DNA sequence. The table for this sample lists around 1.1 million clones; approximately 75% of them were counted only once. The ten top clones hold more than 0.85% of the sample.

In the case of this clone: This clone's antigen is unknown. Qualities for individual bases were not recorded, and no much larger clone is one base off.

Points the paper makes about the study in general: Incomplete sequencing was indicated by rarefaction of sorted-subset datasets, despite the large sequencing depth. When a few donors were compared, the shared fraction of clonotypes was about 5% for naive CD4, 3.5% to 4% for naive CD8, 2.3% for memory CD4, and approximately 0.4% for memory CD8. Only blood was sampled, and tissue TCR repertoires likely differ from those in blood. Larger estimated clonotype richness was generally found for naive subsets than for memory subsets. Higher generation probabilities were observed for clonotypes shared by all four sorted-subset donors than for non-shared clonotypes. Pairwise subsampling led to the expectation that sequencing depth would affect the degree of clonotype sharing among donors. Because the study included a small number of donors, the genetic and exposure-history diversity represented was limited.

The junction shows trimming of 4 bases on V and 1 base on J, and the gene matches do not reach 7 bases of it. CDR1 and CDR2 (SGHDT, YYEEEE) derive from the germline V gene. Its CDR3 holds 15 amino acids, cysteine through phenylalanine. This entry keeps only the CDR3 DNA: 45 bases, framed from base 1. The specimen sequenced was memory CD4+ T cells from PBMCs. The cell subset or site label corresponds to: CD45RA-negative fraction. The clonotype was recovered from a young man in good health. Some clones in this sample may be carry-over from other donors' samples. The sequence is built from TRBV5-6 and TRBJ1-1; the central 7 bases match TRBD1. At the DNA level, the sequence is TGTGCCAGCAGCAGAGGGACAGCCCCGAACACTGAAGCTTTCTTT. This is translated as CASSRGTAPNTEAFF.